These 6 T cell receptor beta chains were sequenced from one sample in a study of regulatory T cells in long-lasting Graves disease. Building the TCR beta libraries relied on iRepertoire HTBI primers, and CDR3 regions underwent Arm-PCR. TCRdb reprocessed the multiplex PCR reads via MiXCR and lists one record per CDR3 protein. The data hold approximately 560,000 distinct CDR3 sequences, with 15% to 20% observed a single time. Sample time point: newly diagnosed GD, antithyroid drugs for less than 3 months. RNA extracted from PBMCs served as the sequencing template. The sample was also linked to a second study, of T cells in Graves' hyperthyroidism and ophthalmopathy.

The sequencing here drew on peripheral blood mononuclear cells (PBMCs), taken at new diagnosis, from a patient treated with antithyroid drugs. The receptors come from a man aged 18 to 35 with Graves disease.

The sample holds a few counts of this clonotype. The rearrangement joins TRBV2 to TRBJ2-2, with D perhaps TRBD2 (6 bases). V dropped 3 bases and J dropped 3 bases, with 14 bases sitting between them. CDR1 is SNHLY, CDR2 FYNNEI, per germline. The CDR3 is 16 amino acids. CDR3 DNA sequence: TGTGCCAGCAGTGACGGCGGGAATTGGTACACCGGGGAGCTGTTTTTT. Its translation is CASSDGGNWYTGELFF. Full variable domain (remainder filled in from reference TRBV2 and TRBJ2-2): EPEVTQTPSHQVTQMGQEVILRCVPISNHLYFYWYRQILGQKVEFLVSFYNNEISEKSEIFDDQFSVERPDGSNFTLKIRSTKLEDSAMYFCASSDGGNWYTGELFFGEGSRLTVL.

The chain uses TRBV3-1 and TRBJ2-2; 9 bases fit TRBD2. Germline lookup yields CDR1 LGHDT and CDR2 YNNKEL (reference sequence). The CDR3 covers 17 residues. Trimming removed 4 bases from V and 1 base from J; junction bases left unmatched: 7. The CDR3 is CASSLGREGLNTGELFF. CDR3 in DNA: TGTGCCAGCAGCCTTGGGCGGGAGGGCCTGAACACCGGGGAGCTGTTTTTT.

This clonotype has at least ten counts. The chain's CDR3 is CAWRRGPGELFF. CDR3 DNA: TGTGCCTGGAGGAGAGGACCCGGGGAGCTGTTTTTT. The chain couples TRBV30 to TRBJ2-2; D remains ambiguous. This CDR3 region has 12 residues. Trimming pared 3 bases from V and 6 bases from J, leaving 8 bases between. Germline values: CDR1 GTSNPN, CDR2 SVGIG (reference sequence).

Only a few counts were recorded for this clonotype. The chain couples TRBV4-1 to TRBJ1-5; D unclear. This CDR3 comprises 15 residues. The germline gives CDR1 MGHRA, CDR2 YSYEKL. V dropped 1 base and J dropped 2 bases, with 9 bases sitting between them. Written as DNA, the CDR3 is TGCGCCAGCAGCCAAGTCTCCGAGGGCAATCAGCCCCAGCATTTT. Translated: CASSQVSEGNQPQHF.

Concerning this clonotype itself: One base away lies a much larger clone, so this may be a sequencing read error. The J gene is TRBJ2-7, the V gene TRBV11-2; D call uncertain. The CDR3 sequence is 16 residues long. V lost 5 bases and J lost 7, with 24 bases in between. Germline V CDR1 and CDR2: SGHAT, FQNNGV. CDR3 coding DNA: TGTGCCAGCAGCCGATTAAAAGGACCTACCTACAATGAGCAGTACTTC. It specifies CASSRLKGPTYNEQYF.

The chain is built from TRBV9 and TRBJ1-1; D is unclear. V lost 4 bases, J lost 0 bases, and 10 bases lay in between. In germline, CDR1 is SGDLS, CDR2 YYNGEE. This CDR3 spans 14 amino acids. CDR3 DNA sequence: TGTGCCAGCAGCTCCGACATTATGAACACTGAAGCTTTCTTT. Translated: CASSSDIMNTEAFF.